This TCR beta chain originates from a study of T cells after yellow fever vaccination. Overall study findings and caveats: Abundant bulk-derived clonotypes could contaminate FACS-sorted repertoires.

Germline CDR1 and CDR2: SQVTM and ANQGSEA. The length of the CDR3 is 12 residues. The V and J ends lost 5 bases and 4 bases respectively, with 10 bases between them. This clonotype has more than one count but fewer than ten. The antigen is not known. Each CDR3 protein is one row after TCRdb ran MiXCR on the 5' RACE reads. This sample has fewer than 350,000 distinct CDR3 sequences, with 8.7% found just once. The chain uses TRBV29-1 and TRBJ2-3; the D gene is possibly TRBD1 (5 bases). The specimen was PBMCs, collected on the day of the first yellow fever vaccination. The sequence derives from a man aged 18 to 30 who received the YFV17D yellow fever vaccine. CDR3 nucleotide sequence: TGCAGCGTTCCGGCAGGGTCAGATACGCAGTATTTT. Protein sequence: CSVPAGSDTQYF.